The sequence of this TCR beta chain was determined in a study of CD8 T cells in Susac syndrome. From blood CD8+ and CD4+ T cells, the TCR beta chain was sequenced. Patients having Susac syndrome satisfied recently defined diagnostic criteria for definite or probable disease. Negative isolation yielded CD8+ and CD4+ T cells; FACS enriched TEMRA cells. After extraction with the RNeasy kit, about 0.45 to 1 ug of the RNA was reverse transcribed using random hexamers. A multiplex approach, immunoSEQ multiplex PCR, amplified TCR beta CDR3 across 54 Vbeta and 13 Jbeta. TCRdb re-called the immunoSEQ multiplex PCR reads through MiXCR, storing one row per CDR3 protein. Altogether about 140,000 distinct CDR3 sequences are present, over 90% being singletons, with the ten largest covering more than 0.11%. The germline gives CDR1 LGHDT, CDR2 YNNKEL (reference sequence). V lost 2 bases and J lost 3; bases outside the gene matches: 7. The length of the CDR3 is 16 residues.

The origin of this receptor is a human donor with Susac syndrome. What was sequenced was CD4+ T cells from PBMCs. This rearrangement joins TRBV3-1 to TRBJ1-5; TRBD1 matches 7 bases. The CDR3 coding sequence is TGTGCCAGCAGCCAATCAGGGGGGACGGTCAATCAGCCCCAGCATTTT. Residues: CASSQSGGTVNQPQHF.